These 30 T cell receptor beta chains were sequenced from one sample in a study of CD8 T cells in ankylosing spondylitis. TCRdb reanalysed the 5' RACE reads using MiXCR and keeps one entry per CDR3 protein. The sample has about 240,000 distinct CDR3 sequences; approximately 7.6% are singletons. The sequenced sample consisted of blood, either unsorted or a sorted T cell fraction (not recorded which). These receptor sequences come from a female donor with ankylosing spondylitis or in good health (not recorded which).

A few counts support this clonotype. An end of the junction does not agree with germline; a read error may underlie this. This sequence joins TRBV20-1 and TRBJ2-7, with 10 nucleotides matching TRBD2. The V gene's germline CDR1 is DFQATT and CDR2 SNEGSKA (reference sequence). This CDR3 comprises 17 residues. CDR3 coding DNA: TGCTGTGCTAGAGATTTCCGACTAGCGGGTGTTACCTACGAGCAGTACTTC. Translated: CCARDFRLAGVTYEQYF.

This clonotype has a count of ten or more. V is TRBV29-1 and J is TRBJ2-1; no definite D call. V gave up 8 bases and J gave up 4 bases, with 9 bases separating them. From germline, CDR1 is SQVTM and CDR2 ANQGSEA. The CDR3 length is 11 residues. The CDR3 protein is CSYLLYNEQFF. In nucleotides, the CDR3 is TGCAGCTACCTGCTGTACAATGAGCAGTTCTTC.

At least ten counts were recorded for this clonotype. The chain carries TRBV6-2 or TRBV6-3 and TRBJ2-7, with a possible D match to TRBD1 (6 bases). V lost 5 bases to trimming and J lost 3 bases, with 8 bases between them. The CDR3 contains 12 residues. Germline lookup yields CDR1 MNHEY and CDR2 SVGEGT. DNA for the CDR3: TGTGCCAGCAGTCGGACAGTCTACGAGCAGTACTTC. It translates to CASSRTVYEQYF.

This clonotype was picked up a small number of times. DNA for the CDR3: TGTGCCAGCAGCCCCCCGGGACAGGGGAGAGGGACTGAAGCTTTCTTT. Amino acids: CASSPPGQGRGTEAFF. The chain joins TRBV3-1 to TRBJ1-1; 10 nucleotides line up with TRBD1. Looked up from germline, CDR1 is LGHDT and CDR2 is YNNKEL (reference sequence). The CDR3 has 16 amino acids. J gave up 5 bases and V 4 bases, and 10 bases lay outside the gene matches.

This clonotype was seen repeatedly, ten times or more. The chain employs TRBV20-1 and TRBJ2-2; D not certain. CDR1 is DFQATT and CDR2 is SNEGSKA in the germline V gene (reference sequence). The CDR3 length is 12 residues. The V gene lost 6 bases and the J gene lost 4 bases, with 9 bases spanning the gap. The CDR3 bases are TGCAGTGCCCCCGGGCTCACCGGGGAGCTGTTTTTT. This encodes CSAPGLTGELFF.

This clonotype was seen ten or more times. V usage is TRBV10-3 and J usage is TRBJ2-1, with 8 nucleotides matching TRBD1. Per the germline V gene, CDR1 is ENHRY and CDR2 is SYGVKD. The CDR3 spans 13 residues. V was clipped by 11 bases and J by 6 bases; unmatched bases: 9. The DNA for the CDR3 is TGTGCCCTGGCAGGGGGCACGACCAATGAGCAGTTCTTC. Residues: CALAGGTTNEQFF.

This clonotype was seen at least ten times. This chain uses TRBV25-1 with TRBJ1-6; possible D gene TRBD1, 5 bases. Germline CDR1 reads MGHDK; CDR2 reads SYGVNS. V dropped 5 bases and J dropped 8 bases, with 19 bases sitting between them. The CDR3 is 16 residues long. This chain's CDR3 is CASSKRLGRNDSPLHF. The CDR3 nucleotides read TGTGCCAGCAGTAAAAGGTTGGGACGTAATGATTCACCCCTCCACTTT.

This clonotype has a count of ten or more. CDR3 sequence: CASSATGTSYNEQFF. The CDR3 nucleotides read TGTGCCAGCAGCGCCACAGGTACCTCCTACAATGAGCAGTTCTTC. The chain uses TRBV9 and TRBJ2-1; D might be TRBD1 (5 bases). The CDR3 sequence is 15 residues long. CDR1 SGDLS and CDR2 YYNGEE come from the germline V gene. V was shortened by 3 bases and J by 0 bases, with 10 bases between the two germline ends.

Comment on this clonotype: Being one base from a much bigger clone, this may be a read error. V and J are TRBV5-6 and TRBJ2-4, with 7 bases lining up with TRBD1. The CDR3 consists of 16 residues. Germline CDR1 SGHDT, CDR2 YYEEEE. DNA of the CDR3: TGTGCCAGCAGCTTGTTCGACCGGGACAGCAAAACCATTCAGTACTTC. It translates to CASSLFDRDSKTIQYF.

The table lists this clonotype with many counts. DNA for the CDR3: TGTGCCACCAGCAACGGACCACCCAATGAGCAGTTCTTC. Amino acids: CATSNGPPNEQFF. The chain carries TRBV15 and TRBJ2-1; no definite D call. This CDR3 spans 13 amino acids. Between the trimmed V and J ends, which lost 4 bases and 6 bases, there was a span of 10 bases. Per the germline V gene, CDR1 is LNHNV and CDR2 is YYDKDF (reference sequence).

V gene TRBV6-2 or TRBV6-3 combines with J gene TRBJ2-1; D perhaps matches TRBD2 (5 bases). V shed 0 bases and J shed 10 bases, with 16 bases lying between them. CDR3 size: 15 residues. Germline V gene lookup returns CDR1 MNHEY and CDR2 SVGEGT. The CDR3 is CASSYSLDARGEQFF. DNA for the CDR3: TGTGCCAGCAGTTACTCTCTAGACGCCCGCGGGGAGCAGTTCTTC.

This clonotype was found many times. CDR3 loop: CASSQAQREGWGETQYF. For the CDR3, the DNA is TGTGCCAGCAGCCAAGCTCAGCGGGAGGGATGGGGAGAGACCCAGTACTTC. The V call is TRBV4-2, the J call TRBJ2-5, with 10 bases fitting TRBD2. The CDR3 loop spans 17 amino acids. CDR1 LGHNA and CDR2 YNFKEQ come from the germline V gene. With V trimmed by 1 base and J by 4 bases, 9 bases remained unmatched.

This clonotype was seen many times. V usage is TRBV6-2 or TRBV6-3 and J usage is TRBJ2-7; D remains ambiguous. Germline CDR1 reads MNHEY; CDR2 reads SVGEGT. This CDR3 is 11 amino acids long. The ends were cut back, 7 bases at V and 6 bases at J, with 10 bases in the middle. The CDR3 DNA follows: TGTGCCAGCACCAGGATGAGCGAGCAGTACTTC. Its protein product is CASTRMSEQYF.

This clonotype has at least ten counts. The genes are TRBV27 and TRBJ1-1, with 7 positions matching TRBD1. V was pared by 4 bases and J by 5 bases, with 13 bases of the junction left unmatched. Germline lookup yields CDR1 MNHEY and CDR2 SMNVEV (reference sequence). The CDR3 spans 16 residues. In nucleotides, the CDR3 is TGTGCCAGCAGTTCCCGTCATCAGGGGGGGAGTACTGAAGCTTTCTTT. This sequence encodes CASSSRHQGGSTEAFF.

This clonotype showed up many times. The rearrangement links TRBV20-1 to TRBJ2-7, with no clear D. This CDR3 spans 11 amino acids. Looked up from germline, CDR1 is DFQATT and CDR2 is SNEGSKA (reference sequence). V was clipped by 5 bases and J by 5 bases, with 10 bases between them. The CDR3 is CSAEGTNEQYF. In DNA, the CDR3 is TGCAGTGCTGAAGGAACGAACGAGCAGTACTTC.

The rearrangement joins TRBV9 to TRBJ1-2; TRBD1 might be the D (6 bases). CDR1 is SGDLS and CDR2 is YYNGEE in the germline V gene. Trimming cost V 0 bases and J 0 bases, with 9 bases left between them. The CDR3 is 15 residues long. The CDR3: CASSVGDISNYGYTF. The DNA for the CDR3 is TGTGCCAGCAGCGTAGGGGACATTTCTAACTATGGCTACACCTTC.

At least ten counts were recorded for this clonotype. The V call is TRBV12-3 or TRBV12-4, the J call TRBJ2-1; D is uncertain. Trimming cost V 0 bases and J 10 bases, with 13 bases left between them. The CDR3 covers 14 residues. This chain's CDR3 is CASSLARYGQEQFF. Written as DNA, the CDR3 is TGTGCCAGCAGTTTAGCCCGGTACGGGCAGGAGCAGTTCTTC.

This clonotype showed up many times. The chain employs TRBV4-3 and TRBJ2-3; 10 bases line up with TRBD2. V was pared by 3 bases and J by 6 bases, with 6 bases of the junction left unmatched. Germline V gene data show CDR1 as LGHNA and CDR2 as YSLEER. This CDR3 has 15 amino acids. CDR3 amino acids: CASSHSSGSLDTQYF. CDR3 nucleotides: TGCGCCAGCAGCCATTCTAGCGGGAGTCTTGATACGCAGTATTTT.

This clonotype was observed many times. V usage is TRBV29-1 and J usage is TRBJ2-2; D is ambiguous. The V end lost 7 bases, the J end lost 5 bases, and 8 bases lay between the germline ends. Germline CDR1 SQVTM, CDR2 ANQGSEA. The CDR3 runs 11 residues. CDR3 DNA sequence: TGCAGCGCCTCAGTAACCGGGGAGCTGTTTTTT. It translates to CSASVTGELFF.

This clonotype was observed many times. The chain has TRBV5-1 and TRBJ2-7; perhaps D is TRBD1 or TRBD2 (6 bases each). Between the trimmed V and J ends, which lost 3 bases and 3 bases, there was a span of 19 bases. Germline-derived CDR1 and CDR2 are SGHRS and YFSETQ. The CDR3 contains 16 residues. The CDR3 nucleotides are TGCGCCAGCAGCTCCGGAGGGGGGCCTAGCTACTACGAGCAGTACTTC. This sequence encodes CASSSGGGPSYYEQYF.

V and J are TRBV11-2 and TRBJ2-7; 7 bases are shared with TRBD2. Germline CDR1 and CDR2: SGHAT and FQNNGV. The CDR3 is 16 amino acids. Germline trimming cut 5 bases from V and 2 bases from J; bases unmatched to any gene: 12. CDR3 in DNA: TGTGCCAGCAGCCCCCTCAAGCGGGACCTACCCTACGAGCAGTACTTC. This translates into CASSPLKRDLPYEQYF.

On this clonotype: A much larger clone differs by one base, so this may be a read error. This chain joins TRBV11-1 and TRBJ2-1, with 9 bases fitting TRBD2. Germline V gene lookup returns CDR1 SGHAT and CDR2 FQDESV (reference sequence). This CDR3 has 18 residues. This chain's CDR3 is CASSSLRSGSSSYTEQFF. The CDR3 DNA reads as TGTGCCAGCAGCTCCCTCCGTAGCGGGAGCAGCTCCTACACTGAGCAGTTCTTC.

Ten or more counts support this clonotype. This chain joins TRBV12-2 and TRBJ2-1. TRBV12-2 is an annotated pseudogene. This CDR3 is 13 amino acids long. CDR3 loop: CASRFPSYNEQFF. In DNA form, the CDR3 reads TGTGCAAGTCGCTTTCCTAGCTACAATGAGCAGTTCTTC.

This clonotype was seen ten or more times. The chain employs TRBV20-1 and TRBJ2-1, with no clear D. CDR3 size: 13 residues. CDR1 is DFQATT and CDR2 is SNEGSKA in the germline V gene (reference sequence). V was shortened by 8 bases and J by 0 bases, with 11 bases between the two germline ends. The CDR3 reads CSYRVGSYNEQFF. The CDR3 DNA follows: TGCAGTTATCGGGTTGGCTCCTACAATGAGCAGTTCTTC.

This clonotype was recorded many times. V usage is TRBV5-1 and J usage is TRBJ2-7; D may be TRBD1 or TRBD2 (5 bases each). V was shortened by 2 bases and J by 1 base, with 7 bases between the two germline ends. Looked up from germline, CDR1 is SGHRS and CDR2 is YFSETQ. There are 13 residues in the CDR3. CDR3 in DNA: TGCGCCAGCAGCTTTGAGGGGTCCTACGAGCAGTACTTC. Translation gives CASSFEGSYEQYF.

In its sample, this clonotype was seen many times. The CDR3 loop reads CASSSSGRGQPQHF. The DNA of the CDR3 is TGTGCCAGCAGCTCATCGGGGCGAGGACAGCCCCAGCATTTT. The chain is built from TRBV7-2 and TRBJ1-5, with TRBD1 as a possible D gene (5 bases). The CDR3 spans 14 residues. Trimming shortened V by 4 bases and J by 7 bases, and 14 bases separated the two germline ends. The germline gives CDR1 SGHTA, CDR2 FQGNSA.

Ten or more counts support this clonotype. The chain links TRBV10-3 to TRBJ1-2, with 8 bases identical to TRBD1. The CDR3 totals 14 residues. The germline CDR1 and CDR2 sequences are ENHRY and SYGVKD. The V gene end was trimmed by 6 bases and the J gene end by 0 bases; junction bases not matched to a gene: 3. The CDR3 loop is CAISNRGSNYGYTF. Here the CDR3 DNA reads TGTGCCATCAGCAACAGGGGGTCTAACTATGGCTACACCTTC.

Worth noting for this clonotype: This clone may be a read error of a much larger clone one base away. CDR3 sequence reads: CSVASGGEQCF. Here the CDR3 DNA reads TGCAGCGTTGCCTCGGGCGGGGAGCAGTGCTTC. V and J are TRBV29-1 and TRBJ2-7, with D perhaps matching TRBD2 (6 bases). Germline-derived CDR1 and CDR2 are SQVTM and ANQGSEA. The CDR3 loop spans 11 amino acids.

This clonotype was counted ten times or more. This chain connects TRBV6-5 to TRBJ2-5, with 8 bases fitting TRBD1. Germline values: CDR1 MNHEY, CDR2 SVGAGI. The CDR3 runs to 14 residues. The ends lost 4 bases at V and 5 bases at J; junction bases unmatched: 6. The CDR3 region has the DNA TGTGCCAGCAGTTGGACAGGGAAGGGGGAGACCCAGTACTTC. It specifies CASSWTGKGETQYF.

This chain connects TRBV7-2 to TRBJ2-1; D is possibly TRBD2 (6 bases). The CDR3 extends over 15 amino acids. Germline lookup yields CDR1 SGHTA and CDR2 FQGNSA. V lost 2 bases and J 7 bases, leaving 15 bases between the germline ends. The DNA of the CDR3 is TGTGCCAGCAGCTTACCGGCGGGGCCGCGGAATGAGCAGTTCTTC. Translating it yields CASSLPAGPRNEQFF.